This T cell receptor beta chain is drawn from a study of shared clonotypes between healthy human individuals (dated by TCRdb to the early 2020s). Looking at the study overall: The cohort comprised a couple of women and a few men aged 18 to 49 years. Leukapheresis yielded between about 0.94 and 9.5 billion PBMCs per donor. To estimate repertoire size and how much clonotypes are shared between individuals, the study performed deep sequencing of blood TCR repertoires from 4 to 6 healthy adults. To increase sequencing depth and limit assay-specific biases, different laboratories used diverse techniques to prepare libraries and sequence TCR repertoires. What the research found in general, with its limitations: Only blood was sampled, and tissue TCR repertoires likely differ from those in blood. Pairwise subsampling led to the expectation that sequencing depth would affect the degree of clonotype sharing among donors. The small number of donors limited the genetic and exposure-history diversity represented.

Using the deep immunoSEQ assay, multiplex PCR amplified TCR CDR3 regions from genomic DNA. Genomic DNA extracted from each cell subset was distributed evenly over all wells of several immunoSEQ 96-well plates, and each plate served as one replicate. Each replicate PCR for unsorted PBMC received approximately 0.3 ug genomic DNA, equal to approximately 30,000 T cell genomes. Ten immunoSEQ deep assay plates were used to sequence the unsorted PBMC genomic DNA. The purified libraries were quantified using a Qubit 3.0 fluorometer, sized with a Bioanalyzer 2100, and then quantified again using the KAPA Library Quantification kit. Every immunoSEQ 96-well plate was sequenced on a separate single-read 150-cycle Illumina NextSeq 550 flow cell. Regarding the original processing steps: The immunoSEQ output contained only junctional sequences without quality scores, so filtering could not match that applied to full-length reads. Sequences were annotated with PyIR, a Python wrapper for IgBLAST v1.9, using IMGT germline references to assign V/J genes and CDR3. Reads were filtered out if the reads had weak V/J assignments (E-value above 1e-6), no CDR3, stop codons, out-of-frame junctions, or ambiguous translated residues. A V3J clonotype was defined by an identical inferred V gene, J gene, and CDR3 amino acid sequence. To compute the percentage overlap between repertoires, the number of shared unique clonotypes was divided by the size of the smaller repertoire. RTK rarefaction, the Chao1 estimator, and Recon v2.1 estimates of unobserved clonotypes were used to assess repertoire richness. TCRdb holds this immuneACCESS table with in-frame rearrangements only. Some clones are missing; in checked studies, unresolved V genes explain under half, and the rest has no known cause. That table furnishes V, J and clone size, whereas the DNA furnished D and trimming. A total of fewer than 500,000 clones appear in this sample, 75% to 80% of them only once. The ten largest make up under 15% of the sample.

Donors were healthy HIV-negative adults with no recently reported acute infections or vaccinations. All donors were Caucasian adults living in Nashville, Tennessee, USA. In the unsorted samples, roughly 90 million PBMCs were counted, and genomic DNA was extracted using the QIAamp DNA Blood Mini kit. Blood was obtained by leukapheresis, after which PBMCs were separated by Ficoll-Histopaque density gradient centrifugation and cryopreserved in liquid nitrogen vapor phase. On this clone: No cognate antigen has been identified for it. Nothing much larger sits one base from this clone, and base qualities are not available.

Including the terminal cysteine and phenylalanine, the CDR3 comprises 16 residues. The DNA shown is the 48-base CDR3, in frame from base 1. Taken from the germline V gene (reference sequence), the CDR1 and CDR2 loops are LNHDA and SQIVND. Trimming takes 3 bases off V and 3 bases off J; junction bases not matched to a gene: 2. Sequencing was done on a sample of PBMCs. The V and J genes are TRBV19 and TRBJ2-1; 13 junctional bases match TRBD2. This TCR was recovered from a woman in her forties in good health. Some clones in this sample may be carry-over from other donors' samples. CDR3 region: CASSIRTSGSYNEQFF. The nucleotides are TGTGCCAGTAGTATTCGGACTAGCGGGAGCTACAATGAGCAGTTCTTC.